This is a list of T cell receptor beta chains from one sample in a study of blood T cell repertoires in COVID-19. Clones were read by immunoSEQ multiplex PCR, and TCRdb kept only the in-frame ones, dropping some. Of about 180,000 clones listed, about 90% are singletons. Sample: PBMCs or T cells enriched from blood (not recorded which). These receptors all come from a human donor with acute COVID-19. The donor label of this sample is uncertain. CDR3s include the opening cysteine and the closing phenylalanine or tryptophan. A D gene is named only where the DNA matches it firmly. For some rows the clone size is stated as once, few or many, or as a class when expanded; others skip it.

>-|TRBV5-6|-|TRBJ2-1
CASSPQIFGAPHEQFF
TGTGCCAGCAGCCCTCAAATTTTTGGGGCGCCCCACGAGCAGTTCTTC
>-|TRBV7-3|-|TRBJ2-6
CASSYTSSRSGANVLTF
TGTGCCAGCAGCTATACTAGCTCGCGCTCTGGGGCCAACGTCCTGACTTTC
>-|TRBV10-3|-|TRBJ2-1
CAIQGGVGRPYNEQFF
TGTGCCATCCAGGGAGGAGTGGGGAGACCCTACAATGAGCAGTTCTTC
>-|TRBV11-3|-|TRBJ2-7
CASSPQGSYEQYF
TGTGCCAGCAGCCCTCAGGGGAGCTACGAGCAGTACTTC
>TRBD1|TRBV4-3|-|TRBJ1-2
CASSQSASGTGNGYTF
TGCGCCAGCAGCCAGTCGGCGTCCGGGACAGGGAATGGCTACACCTTC
>-|TRBV4-2|-|TRBJ1-2
CASSQEWGDGYTF
TGTGCCAGCAGCCAAGAATGGGGAGATGGCTACACCTTC
>-|TRBV4-1|-|TRBJ1-5
CASSQDQPGLRGNQPQHF
TGCGCCAGCAGCCAAGATCAACCGGGACTAAGAGGCAATCAGCCCCAGCATTTT
>-|TRBV7-8|-|TRBJ1-2
CASSRAGGGDGYTF
TGTGCCAGCAGCCGCGCGGGGGGAGGAGATGGCTACACCTTC
>TRBD1|TRBV18|-|TRBJ1-2
CASSPPGQANYGYTF
TGTGCCAGCTCACCACCGGGACAGGCTAACTATGGCTACACCTTC
>-|TRBV7-9|-|TRBJ1-1
CASSLGRTEAFF
TGTGCCAGCAGCTTGGGGAGAACTGAAGCTTTCTTT
>-|TRBV11-2|-|TRBJ2-7
CASSLDGGAADEQYF
TGTGCCAGCAGCTTAGATGGGGGGGCGGCGGATGAGCAGTACTTC
>-|TRBV9|-|TRBJ2-3
CASSHRDFRSSTDTQYF
TGTGCCAGCAGCCACCGGGACTTCCGTTCGAGCACAGATACGCAGTATTTT
>-|TRBV6-5|-|TRBJ2-5
CASRGDFVETQYF
TGTGCCAGCAGAGGGGATTTTGTAGAGACCCAGTACTTC
>TRBD2|TRBV9|-|TRBJ2-1
CASSVHTTSGGGNEQFF
TGTGCCAGCAGCGTCCATACGACTAGCGGGGGCGGCAATGAGCAGTTCTTC
>TRBD2|TRBV19|-|TRBJ2-7
CASSMRFSAGGRLYEQYF
TGTGCCAGTAGTATGAGATTCTCGGCGGGGGGGCGATTATACGAGCAGTACTTC
>TRBD1|TRBV6-2/TRBV6-3|-|TRBJ1-5
CASSYQGGWRNQPQHF
TGTGCCAGCAGTTATCAAGGGGGCTGGAGGAATCAGCCCCAGCATTTT
>TRBD2|TRBV7-2|few|TRBJ2-7
CASSPTAPGLAGGEQYF
TGTGCCAGCAGCCCGACCGCCCCGGGACTAGCCGGGGGAGAGCAGTACTTC
>-|TRBV12-3/TRBV12-4|-|TRBJ1-3
CASSRSEDTIYF
TGTGCCAGCAGTCGTTCAGAAGACACCATATATTTT
>-|TRBV6-4|-|TRBJ1-3
CASSDSSGTVGNTIYF
TGTGCCAGCAGTGACTCGAGTGGTACGGTAGGAAACACCATATATTTT
>-|TRBV27|-|TRBJ2-3
CASSFSGDTQYF
TGTGCCAGCAGTTTTAGTGGAGATACGCAGTATTTT
>TRBD1|TRBV7-9|-|TRBJ1-3
CASSFSGQASGNTIYF
TGTGCCAGCAGTTTTTCAGGACAGGCCTCTGGAAACACCATATATTTT
>TRBD1|TRBV18|-|TRBJ1-2
CASSPSQTGGRGYTF
TGTGCCAGCTCACCATCTCAGACAGGGGGCCGCGGCTACACCTTC
>TRBD1|TRBV28|-|TRBJ1-2
CASSVPGQGANYGYTF
TGTGCCAGCAGTGTTCCGGGACAGGGGGCTAACTATGGCTACACCTTC
>-|TRBV7-3|-|TRBJ2-1
CASSLTWPYSYNEQFF
TGTGCCAGCAGCTTAACGTGGCCATACTCCTACAATGAGCAGTTCTTC
>TRBD1|TRBV28|-|TRBJ1-1
CASSLEGAGRNTEAFF
TGTGCCAGCAGTTTAGAGGGGGCAGGACGGAACACTGAAGCTTTCTTT
>TRBD2|TRBV10-3|-|TRBJ2-7
CAISGLASSYEQYF
TGTGCCATCAGTGGACTAGCGAGCTCCTACGAGCAGTACTTC
>-|TRBV5-1|-|TRBJ1-1
CASSPPGYTEAFF
TGCGCCAGCAGCCCCCCTGGCTACACTGAAGCTTTCTTT
>TRBD1|TRBV19|-|TRBJ1-5
CASAGTGGYQPQHF
TGTGCCAGTGCCGGGACAGGGGGTTATCAGCCCCAGCATTTT